The entry below gives a single T cell receptor beta chain sequence along with its context. Its antigen is as yet unknown. The sample comes from a study of cytomegalovirus exposure and HLA in healthy donors. Study conclusions and caveats: In vitro experiments confirmed that three CMV-associated chains were specific for CMV antigens. Follow-up analysis found HLA locus-dependent TCR association rates, highest for DRB1 and lowest for HLA-C. From TCR beta sequences, most subjects' HLA-A and HLA-B alleles were reportedly predicted accurately.

The CDR3 runs to 16 residues. Per the germline V gene, CDR1 is LNHDA and CDR2 is SQIVND (reference sequence). With V trimmed by 4 bases and J by 2 bases, 1 base remained unmatched. The PCR had 60 Vbeta and 13 Jbeta primers. Generated by immunoSEQ multiplex PCR, the TCRdb table keeps only in-frame clones and is missing some. This table has roughly 200,000 clones, roughly four fifths appearing once. Sequencing was carried out using PBMCs. The sequence was collected from a man in his fifties in good health and CMV-seronegative. This chain links TRBV19 with TRBJ2-2; TRBD2 matches 13 bases. The CDR3 DNA is TGTGCCAGTAGTAGGACTAGCGGGAGTAACACCGGGGAGCTGTTTTTT. Residues: CASSRTSGSNTGELFF.